A selection of T cell receptor beta chains follows, all from one sample in a study of post-analysis software for immune sequencing data. TCRdb itself ran the PCR reads through MiXCR, one entry per CDR3 protein. The profile shows hundreds of thousands of distinct CDR3 sequences, just under 30% of them singletons. The sample taken for sequencing was blood. The receptors here all came from a girl aged 10 to 17 with multiple sclerosis. The CDR3 runs from the conserved cysteine through the conserved F or W. A D gene is named only where the DNA matches it firmly. Clone size is given for some rows only: seen once, a few or many times, or a class if the clone is expanded.

j_gene: TRBJ2-3; abundance: many; v_gene: TRBV10-3; d_gene: -; len: 13; CDR3aa: CAISDSTGDTQYF; CDR3nt: TGTGCCATCAGTGACTCGACTGGAGATACGCAGTATTTT
j_gene: TRBJ2-1; abundance: once; v_gene: TRBV11-2; d_gene: -; len: 14; CDR3aa: CASSLSGGRNEQFF; CDR3nt: TGTGCCAGCAGCTTAAGTGGGGGGCGGAATGAGCAGTTCTTC
j_gene: TRBJ1-1; abundance: few; v_gene: TRBV12-3/TRBV12-4; d_gene: -; len: 13; CDR3aa: CANAVDTYTEAFF; CDR3nt: TGTGCCAACGCGGTCGACACGTACACTGAAGCTTTCTTT
j_gene: TRBJ2-5; abundance: -; v_gene: TRBV6-1; d_gene: -; len: 12; CDR3aa: CASSDIEETQYF; CDR3nt: TGTGCCAGCAGTGATATCGAAGAGACCCAGTACTTC
j_gene: TRBJ2-7; abundance: -; v_gene: TRBV6-2/TRBV6-3; d_gene: -; len: 15; CDR3aa: CVSRNEGKTTYEQYF; CDR3nt: TGTGTCAGCAGGAACGAGGGGAAAACAACCTACGAGCAGTACTTC
j_gene: TRBJ1-4; abundance: few; v_gene: TRBV6-6; d_gene: -; len: 13; CDR3aa: CASSYAPFEKLFF; CDR3nt: TGTGCCAGCAGTTACGCCCCTTTTGAAAAACTGTTTTTT
j_gene: TRBJ2-5; abundance: -; v_gene: TRBV4-3; d_gene: -; len: 15; CDR3aa: CASSQVGLGVETQYF; CDR3nt: TGCGCCAGCAGCCAAGTGGGATTGGGGGTTGAGACCCAGTACTTC
j_gene: TRBJ1-2; abundance: few; v_gene: TRBV5-1; d_gene: -; len: 19; CDR3aa: CASSLEDGTANKIIYGYTF; CDR3nt: TGCGCCAGCAGCTTGGAAGATGGGACGGCTAACAAAATCATCTATGGCTACACCTTC
j_gene: TRBJ1-2; abundance: -; v_gene: TRBV27; d_gene: TRBD1; len: 15; CDR3aa: CANSSPTGDSYGYTF; CDR3nt: TGTGCCAACAGTTCACCAACAGGGGACAGCTATGGCTACACCTTC
j_gene: TRBJ2-7; abundance: few; v_gene: TRBV20-1; d_gene: -; len: 12; CDR3aa: CSAGGQAYEQYF; CDR3nt: TGCAGTGCTGGTGGACAAGCCTACGAGCAGTACTTC
j_gene: TRBJ2-7; abundance: few; v_gene: TRBV12-3/TRBV12-4; d_gene: -; len: 12; CDR3aa: CASSFGQHEQYF; CDR3nt: TGTGCCAGCAGTTTTGGTCAGCACGAGCAGTACTTC
j_gene: TRBJ2-7; abundance: few; v_gene: TRBV4-3; d_gene: TRBD1; len: 15; CDR3aa: CASSQDGRGPYEQYF; CDR3nt: TGCGCCAGCAGCCAAGATGGCAGGGGGCCCTACGAGCAGTACTTC
j_gene: TRBJ2-1; abundance: -; v_gene: TRBV27; d_gene: TRBD1; len: 14; CDR3aa: CASRRGQAYNEQFF; CDR3nt: TGTGCCAGCAGGAGGGGACAGGCGTACAATGAGCAGTTCTTC
j_gene: TRBJ1-4; abundance: -; v_gene: TRBV9; d_gene: TRBD1; len: 13; CDR3aa: CASSAGTGEKLFF; CDR3nt: TGTGCCAGCAGCGCCGGGACAGGTGAAAAACTGTTTTTT
j_gene: TRBJ2-1; abundance: few; v_gene: TRBV10-3; d_gene: -; len: 13; CDR3aa: CAIGVGDYNEQFF; CDR3nt: TGTGCCATCGGAGTAGGGGACTACAATGAGCAGTTCTTC
j_gene: TRBJ2-3; abundance: once; v_gene: TRBV12-5; d_gene: -; len: 17; CDR3aa: CASGRPGGGQVKDTQYF; CDR3nt: TGTGCTAGTGGTCGACCTGGGGGGGGGCAAGTTAAAGATACGCAGTATTTT